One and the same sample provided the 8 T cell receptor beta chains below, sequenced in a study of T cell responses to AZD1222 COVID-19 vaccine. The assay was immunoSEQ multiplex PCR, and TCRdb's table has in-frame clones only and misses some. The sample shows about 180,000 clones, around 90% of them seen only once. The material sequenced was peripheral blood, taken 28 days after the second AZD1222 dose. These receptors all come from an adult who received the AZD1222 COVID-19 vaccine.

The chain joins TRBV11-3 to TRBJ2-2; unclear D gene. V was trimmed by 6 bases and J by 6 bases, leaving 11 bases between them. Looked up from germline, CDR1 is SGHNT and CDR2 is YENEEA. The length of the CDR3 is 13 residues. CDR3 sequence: CASRQHSAGELFF. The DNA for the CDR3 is TGTGCCAGCAGGCAACACAGCGCCGGGGAGCTGTTTTTT.

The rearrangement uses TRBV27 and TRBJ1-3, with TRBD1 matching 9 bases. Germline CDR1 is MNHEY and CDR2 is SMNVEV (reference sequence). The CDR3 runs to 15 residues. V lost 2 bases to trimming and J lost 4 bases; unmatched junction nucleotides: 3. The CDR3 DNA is TGTGCCAGCAGTTTAGGGACAGGGTTCGGAAACACCATATATTTT. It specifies CASSLGTGFGNTIYF.

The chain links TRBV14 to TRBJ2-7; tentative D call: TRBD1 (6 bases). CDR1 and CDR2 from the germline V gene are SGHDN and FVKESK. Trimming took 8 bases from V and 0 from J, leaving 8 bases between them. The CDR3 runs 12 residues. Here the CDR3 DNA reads TGTGCCAGCGGACAGTCCTCCTACGAGCAGTACTTC. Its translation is CASGQSSYEQYF.

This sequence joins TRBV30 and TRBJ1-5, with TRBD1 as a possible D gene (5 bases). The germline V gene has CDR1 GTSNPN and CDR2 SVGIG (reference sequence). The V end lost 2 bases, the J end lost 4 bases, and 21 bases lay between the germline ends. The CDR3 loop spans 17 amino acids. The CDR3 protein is CAWSPVGFYGGNQPQHF. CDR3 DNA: TGTGCCTGGAGTCCAGTCGGGTTCTATGGGGGAAATCAGCCCCAGCATTTT.

This CDR3 is CASSQDRGKAWGVNTEAFF. In DNA, the CDR3 is TGCGCCAGCAGCCAAGATCGGGGGAAAGCGTGGGGGGTGAACACTGAAGCTTTCTTT. The genes are TRBV4-3 and TRBJ1-1; D is perhaps TRBD1 (5 bases). From germline, CDR1 is LGHNA and CDR2 YSLEER. This CDR3 spans 19 amino acids. V was shortened by 0 bases and J by 0 bases, with 20 bases between the two germline ends.

The CDR3 DNA sequence: TGTGCCACCGCCCTTCACCTCTACGAGCAGTACTTC. It encodes CATALHLYEQYF. The chain recombines TRBV12-3 or TRBV12-4 with TRBJ2-7; D unresolved. With 10 bases removed from V and 3 bases from J, the gap between germline ends came to 13 bases. The CDR3 runs 12 residues.

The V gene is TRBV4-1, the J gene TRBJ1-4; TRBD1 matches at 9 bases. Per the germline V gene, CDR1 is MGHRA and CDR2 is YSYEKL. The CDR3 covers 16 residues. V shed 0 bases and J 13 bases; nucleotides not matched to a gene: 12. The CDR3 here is CASSQDQDRGSKRLFF. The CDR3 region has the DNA TGCGCCAGCAGCCAAGATCAGGACAGGGGATCCAAAAGACTGTTTTTT.

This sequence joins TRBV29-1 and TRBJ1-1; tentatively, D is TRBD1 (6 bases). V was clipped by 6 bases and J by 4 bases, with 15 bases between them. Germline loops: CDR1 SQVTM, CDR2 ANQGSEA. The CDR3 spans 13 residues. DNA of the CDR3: TGCAGCGTAGAGGACAGCTTTCGCACTGAAGCTTTCTTT. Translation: CSVEDSFRTEAFF.